This T cell receptor beta chain was identified in a study of blood T cell repertoires in COVID-19. Sequencing was performed with immunoSEQ multiplex PCR; in TCRdb, only in-frame clones are kept and a portion is missing. The sample shows 150,000 to 190,000 clones, around 80% of them seen only once. The CDR3 is 12 residues long. The germline CDR1 and CDR2 sequences are MNHEY and SVGAGI. V was clipped by 7 bases and J by 5 bases, with 12 bases between them. This clone occurred once. This receptor was obtained from a man aged 45-65 years who had recovered from COVID-19. The chain employs TRBV6-5 and TRBJ2-7; D is ambiguous. Sequences were obtained from PBMCs or T cells enriched from blood (not recorded which). CDR3 DNA: TGTGCCAGCACCCCCAGCGCCAACGAGCAGTACTTC. Its protein product is CASTPSANEQYF.